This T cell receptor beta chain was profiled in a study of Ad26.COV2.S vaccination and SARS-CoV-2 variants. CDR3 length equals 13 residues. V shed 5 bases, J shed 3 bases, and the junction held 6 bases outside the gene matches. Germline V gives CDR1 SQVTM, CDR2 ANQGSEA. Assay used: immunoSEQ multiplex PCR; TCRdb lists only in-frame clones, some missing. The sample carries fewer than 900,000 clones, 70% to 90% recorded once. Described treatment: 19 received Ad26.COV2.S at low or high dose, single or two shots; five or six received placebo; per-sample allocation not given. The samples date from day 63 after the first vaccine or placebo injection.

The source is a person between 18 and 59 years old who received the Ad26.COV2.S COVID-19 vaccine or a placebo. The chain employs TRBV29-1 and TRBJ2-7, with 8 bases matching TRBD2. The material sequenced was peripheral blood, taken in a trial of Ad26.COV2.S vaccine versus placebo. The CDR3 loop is CSVKREPGYEQYF. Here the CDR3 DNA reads TGCAGCGTTAAGCGGGAGCCAGGCTACGAGCAGTACTTC.